One sample yielded the 31 T cell receptor beta chains listed below, sequenced in a study of CXCR3-negative and CXCR3-positive naive CD8 T cells. Findings of the study overall: For CXCR3-positive naive cells, TRB CDR3s were more hydrophobic than those of CXCR3-negative naive cells.

The TRB cDNA libraries were prepared by 5' RACE with UMI labels. TCRdb reprocessed the 5' RACE reads, with one entry per CDR3 protein and no DNA. The sample is made up of tens of thousands of distinct CDR3 sequences, and the top ten hold under 0.95% of it. The antigens of these receptors remain unknown. Sequencing was performed on naive CXCR3+ CD8+ T cells from blood. The subset was: CD45RO-CCR7+CD27+CD95- naive CD8+ T cells expressing CXCR3 (TNR3+). These receptors originate from a human donor in good health. Some clones in this sample may be carry-over from other donors' samples.

The V and J genes are TRBV5-6 and TRBJ2-5; TCRdb selects TRBD2, and the lack of DNA leaves this call unchecked. The germline V gene encodes CDR1 SGHDT and CDR2 YYEEEE. The CDR3 consists of 14 residues. The CDR3 reads CASSPSGAQETQYF.

The chain recombines TRBV28 with TRBJ2-1. Germline V gene sequence: CDR1 MDHEN, CDR2 SYDVKM. The CDR3 covers 13 residues. The CDR3 loop is CASSSRTSSEQFF.

V usage is TRBV9 and J usage is TRBJ2-3; TCRdb proposes TRBD1, but this gene call is untestable without DNA. This CDR3 is built from 14 residues. Germline-derived CDR1 and CDR2 are SGDLS and YYNGEE. The CDR3 reads CASSPDSYTDTQYF.

The chain links TRBV7-9 to TRBJ2-7; with no DNA, the TCRdb D assignment of TRBD1 cannot be verified. The CDR3 sequence is 11 residues long. Germline loops: CDR1 SEHNR, CDR2 FQNEAQ (reference sequence). CDR3 in amino acids: CASSRGSEQYF.

The V gene is TRBV5-1, the J gene TRBJ1-1; no DNA is available, so the TRBD1 call from TCRdb remains unchecked. Germline V gene lookup returns CDR1 SGHRS and CDR2 YFSETQ. The CDR3 runs 15 residues. Here the CDR3 reads CASSLVGGPDTEAFF. Full variable domain (remainder filled in from reference TRBV5-1 and TRBJ1-1): KAGVTQTPRYLIKTRGQQVTLSCSPISGHRSVSWYQQTPGQGLQFLFEYFSETQRNKGNFPGRFSGRQFSNSRSEMNVSTLELGDSALYLCASSLVGGPDTEAFFGQGTRLTVV.

The chain uses TRBV6-2 or TRBV6-3 and TRBJ2-1. The CDR3 length is 12 residues. CDR1 and CDR2 from the germline V gene are MNHEY and SVGEGT. The CDR3 sequence is CASSLDLIVEFF.

The V call is TRBV2, the J call TRBJ2-5; TCRdb reports TRBD1, a call that lacks DNA to check it against. This CDR3 has 15 amino acids. Looked up from germline, CDR1 is SNHLY and CDR2 is FYNNEI. CDR3 protein: CASSEPSTGLETQYF.

This rearrangement joins TRBV7-7 to TRBJ2-3; TCRdb outputs TRBD1, but without DNA this stays unchecked. The CDR3 length is 14 residues. Looked up from germline, CDR1 is SSHAT and CDR2 is FNYEAQ (reference sequence). CDR3 residues: CASSLVPGDNTRYF.

The V and J genes are TRBV3-1 and TRBJ2-4. The germline V gene encodes CDR1 LGHDT and CDR2 YNNKEL (reference sequence). There are 15 residues in the CDR3. The CDR3 loop reads CASSDSLEAKNIQYF.

The chain is built from TRBV11-2 and TRBJ2-5; with no DNA, the TCRdb D assignment of TRBD2 cannot be verified. The CDR3 contains 15 residues. Germline V gene lookup returns CDR1 SGHAT and CDR2 FQNNGV. CDR3 protein: CASSLRAGSGETQYF.

The chain is built from TRBV6-7 and TRBJ2-1; TCRdb's D call, TRBD2, is unchecked because there is no DNA. TRBV6-7 is marked as an open reading frame, function uncertain. The CDR3 contains 15 residues. The CDR3: CASSYVTSRHNEQFF.

This sequence joins TRBV14 and TRBJ1-2; TCRdb names TRBD1, which stays unverified in the absence of DNA. The CDR3 has 14 residues. CDR1 SGHDN and CDR2 FVKESK come from the germline V gene. The CDR3 sequence is CASSLTGDFHGYTF.

The chain carries TRBV28 and TRBJ2-1; TCRdb calls TRBD1, which cannot be checked without DNA. The CDR3 length is 13 residues. Germline CDR1 is MDHEN and CDR2 is SYDVKM. The CDR3 sequence is CASSPRTYNEQFF.

The V and J genes are TRBV29-1 and TRBJ2-1; TCRdb indicates TRBD1, and absent DNA this call remains unverified. The CDR3 totals 13 residues. Looked up from germline, CDR1 is SQVTM and CDR2 is ANQGSEA. The CDR3 spells CSVENRQYNEQFF.

The genes are TRBV5-1 and TRBJ2-5; TCRdb's assignment of TRBD1 cannot be checked, as there is no DNA. The CDR3 runs to 14 residues. Germline CDR1 SGHRS, CDR2 YFSETQ. CDR3 loop: CASSYPQGEETQYF.

The V call is TRBV20-1, the J call TRBJ2-7. The germline gives CDR1 DFQATT, CDR2 SNEGSKA (reference sequence). The CDR3 is made up of 15 amino acids. The chain's CDR3 is CSATRTGEESNEQYF.

This sequence joins TRBV4-2 and TRBJ2-7; TCRdb calls TRBD1, which cannot be checked without DNA. Germline V CDR1 and CDR2: LGHNA, YNFKEQ. This CDR3 region has 14 residues. Here the CDR3 reads CASSQGRGGYEQYF.

The CDR3: CSVTGAGDYGEQYF. The gene calls are TRBV29-1 and TRBJ2-7; lacking DNA, the TRBD2 call made by TCRdb goes unchecked. The CDR3 spans 14 residues. Germline CDR1 SQVTM, CDR2 ANQGSEA.

The chain combines TRBV12-3 or TRBV12-4 with TRBJ1-1; without DNA, the TCRdb call of TRBD1 cannot be checked. The length of the CDR3 is 13 residues. CDR3 region: CASSFGGGTEAFF.

This rearrangement joins TRBV12-3 or TRBV12-4 to TRBJ2-5; TCRdb's D call, TRBD1, is unchecked because there is no DNA. The CDR3 runs 14 residues. CDR3 residues: CASSARGGLETQYF.

The chain couples TRBV2 to TRBJ2-3; TCRdb gives TRBD2 as the D gene, but with no DNA this cannot be confirmed. Per germline, CDR1 SNHLY and CDR2 FYNNEI. CDR3 length: 14 residues. The CDR3 loop is CASWVLDRPDTQYF.

J is TRBJ2-7 and V is TRBV5-1; without DNA, the TCRdb call of TRBD2 cannot be checked. The germline V gene has CDR1 SGHRS and CDR2 YFSETQ. The CDR3 consists of 15 residues. The CDR3 is CASSFSGLDSYEQYF.

This sequence joins TRBV6-6 and TRBJ1-6; TCRdb lists TRBD1, though no DNA is available to test this call. Germline CDR1 reads MNHNY; CDR2 reads SVGAGI (reference sequence). CDR3 length equals 14 residues. CDR3 region: CASSAGQRNSPLHF.

The V gene is TRBV14, the J gene TRBJ2-3. Germline CDR1 SGHDN, CDR2 FVKESK. This CDR3 has 17 residues. The CDR3 spells CASSQDKVSIYTDTQYF.

V gene TRBV5-1 combines with J gene TRBJ2-1; TCRdb reports TRBD2, a call that lacks DNA to check it against. CDR1 SGHRS and CDR2 YFSETQ come from the germline V gene. CDR3 length: 16 amino acids. The chain's CDR3 is CASSLEGGGAYNEQFF.

This chain joins TRBV7-9 and TRBJ1-4; the D call of TRBD1 rests on TCRdb alone, since no DNA is present to check it. The germline V gene has CDR1 SEHNR and CDR2 FQNEAQ (reference sequence). The length of the CDR3 is 15 residues. CDR3: CASSPGTANNEKLFF.

The rearrangement uses TRBV4-1 and TRBJ2-1; TCRdb gives TRBD2 as the D gene, but with no DNA this cannot be confirmed. From germline, CDR1 is MGHRA and CDR2 YSYEKL. The CDR3 runs to 14 residues. The CDR3 sequence: CASSQVGLYNEQFF.

The chain combines TRBV20-1 with TRBJ2-7; there is no DNA to check the TCRdb D call of TRBD2. This CDR3 is built from 13 residues. Germline lookup yields CDR1 DFQATT and CDR2 SNEGSKA (reference sequence). CDR3 sequence: CSAMERVDYEQYF.

The genes are TRBV5-1 and TRBJ2-7. Germline values: CDR1 SGHRS, CDR2 YFSETQ. The CDR3 length is 11 residues. CDR3: CASSLSNEQYF.

The chain is built from TRBV7-6 and TRBJ2-3. This CDR3 contains 12 residues. Germline CDR1 and CDR2: SGHVS and FNYEAQ. The CDR3 protein is CASSSDINTQYF.

This chain uses TRBV28 with TRBJ2-7; TCRdb gives TRBD1 as the D gene, but with no DNA this cannot be confirmed. This CDR3 is built from 15 residues. Germline loops: CDR1 MDHEN, CDR2 SYDVKM. CDR3 sequence: CASSLSGTSFYEQYF.